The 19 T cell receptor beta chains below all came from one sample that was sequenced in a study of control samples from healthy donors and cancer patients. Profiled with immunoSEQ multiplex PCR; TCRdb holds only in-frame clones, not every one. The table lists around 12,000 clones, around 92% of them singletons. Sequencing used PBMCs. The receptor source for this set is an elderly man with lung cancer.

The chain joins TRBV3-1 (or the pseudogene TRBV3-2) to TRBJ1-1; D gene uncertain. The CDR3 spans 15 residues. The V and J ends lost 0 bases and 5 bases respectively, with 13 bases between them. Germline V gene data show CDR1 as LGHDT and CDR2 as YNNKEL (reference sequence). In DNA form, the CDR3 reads TGTGCCAGCAGCCAAGATTTCAAGAGGGATACTGAAGCTTTCTTT. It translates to CASSQDFKRDTEAFF.

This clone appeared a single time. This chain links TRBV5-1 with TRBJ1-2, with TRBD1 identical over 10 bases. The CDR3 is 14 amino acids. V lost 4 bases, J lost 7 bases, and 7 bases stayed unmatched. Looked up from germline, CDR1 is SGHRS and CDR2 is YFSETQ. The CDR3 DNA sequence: TGCGCCAGCAGCCCCGGACAGGGGGGTGGTGGCTACACCTTC. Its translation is CASSPGQGGGGYTF.

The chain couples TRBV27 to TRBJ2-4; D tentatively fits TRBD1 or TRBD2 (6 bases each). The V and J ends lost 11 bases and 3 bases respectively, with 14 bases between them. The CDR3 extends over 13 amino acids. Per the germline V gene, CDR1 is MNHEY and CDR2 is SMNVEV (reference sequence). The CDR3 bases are TGTGCCCTAGGGGGGCAGGTCAAAAACATTCAGTACTTC. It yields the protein CALGGQVKNIQYF.

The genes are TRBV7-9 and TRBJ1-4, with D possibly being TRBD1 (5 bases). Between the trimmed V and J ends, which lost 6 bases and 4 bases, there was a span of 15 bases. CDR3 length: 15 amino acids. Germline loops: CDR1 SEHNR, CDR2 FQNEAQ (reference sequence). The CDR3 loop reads CASRPARGFNEKLFF. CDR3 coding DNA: TGTGCCAGCAGACCTGCACGGGGGTTTAATGAAAAACTGTTTTTT.

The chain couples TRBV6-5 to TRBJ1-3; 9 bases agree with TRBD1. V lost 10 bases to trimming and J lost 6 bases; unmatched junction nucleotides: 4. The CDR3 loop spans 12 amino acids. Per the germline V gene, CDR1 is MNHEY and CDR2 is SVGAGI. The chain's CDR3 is CATGTGLNTIYF. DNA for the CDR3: TGTGCCACCGGGACAGGGCTAAACACCATATATTTT.

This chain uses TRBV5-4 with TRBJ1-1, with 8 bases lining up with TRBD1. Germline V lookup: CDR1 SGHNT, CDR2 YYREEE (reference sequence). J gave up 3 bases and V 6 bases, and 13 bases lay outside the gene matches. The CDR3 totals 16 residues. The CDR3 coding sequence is TGTGCCAGCACCTTTGGCGGGGCAGGGGGCGACACTGAAGCTTTCTTT. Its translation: CASTFGGAGGDTEAFF.

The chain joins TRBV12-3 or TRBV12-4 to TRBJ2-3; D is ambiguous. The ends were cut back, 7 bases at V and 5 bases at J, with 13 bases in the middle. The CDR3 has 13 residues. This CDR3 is CASTTLDRDTQYF. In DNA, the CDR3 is TGTGCCAGCACCACCCTCGATAGAGATACGCAGTATTTT.

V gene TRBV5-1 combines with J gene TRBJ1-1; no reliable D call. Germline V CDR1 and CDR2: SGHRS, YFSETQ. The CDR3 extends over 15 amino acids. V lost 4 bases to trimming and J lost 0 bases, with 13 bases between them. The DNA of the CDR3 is TGCGCCAGCAGCCCCCGGGAAGGGATGAACACTGAAGCTTTCTTT. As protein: CASSPREGMNTEAFF.

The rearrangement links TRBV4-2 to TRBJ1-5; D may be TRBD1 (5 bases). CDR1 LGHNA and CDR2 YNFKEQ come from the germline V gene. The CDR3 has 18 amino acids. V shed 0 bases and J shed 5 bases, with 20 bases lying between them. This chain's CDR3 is CASSQDLNQGVGDQPQHF. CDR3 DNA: TGTGCCAGCAGCCAAGATCTTAACCAGGGCGTGGGGGATCAGCCCCAGCATTTT.

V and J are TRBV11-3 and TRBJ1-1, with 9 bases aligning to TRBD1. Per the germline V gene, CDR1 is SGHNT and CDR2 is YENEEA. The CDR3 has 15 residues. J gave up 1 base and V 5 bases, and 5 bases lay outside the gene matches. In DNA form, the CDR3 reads TGTGCCAGCAGCGAGGGACAGGGAAGGAACACTGAAGCTTTCTTT. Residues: CASSEGQGRNTEAFF.

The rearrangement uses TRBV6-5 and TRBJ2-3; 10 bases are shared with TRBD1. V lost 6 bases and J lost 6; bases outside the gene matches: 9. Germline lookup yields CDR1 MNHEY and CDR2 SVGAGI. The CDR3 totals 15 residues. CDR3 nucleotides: TGTGCCAGCAGACCCGGGACAGGGGTTACCGATACGCAGTATTTT. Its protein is CASRPGTGVTDTQYF.

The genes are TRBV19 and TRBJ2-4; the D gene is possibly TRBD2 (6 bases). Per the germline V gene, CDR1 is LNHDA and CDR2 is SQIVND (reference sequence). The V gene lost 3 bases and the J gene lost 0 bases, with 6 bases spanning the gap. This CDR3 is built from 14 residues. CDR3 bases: TGTGCCAGTAGTATGCGGGGAGCCAAAAACATTCAGTACTTC. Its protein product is CASSMRGAKNIQYF.

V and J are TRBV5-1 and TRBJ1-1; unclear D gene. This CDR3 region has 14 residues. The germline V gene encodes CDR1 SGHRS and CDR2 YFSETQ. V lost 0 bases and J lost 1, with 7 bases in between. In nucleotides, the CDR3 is TGCGCCAGCAGCTTGGAGGGTCAGAACACTGAAGCTTTCTTT. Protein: CASSLEGQNTEAFF.

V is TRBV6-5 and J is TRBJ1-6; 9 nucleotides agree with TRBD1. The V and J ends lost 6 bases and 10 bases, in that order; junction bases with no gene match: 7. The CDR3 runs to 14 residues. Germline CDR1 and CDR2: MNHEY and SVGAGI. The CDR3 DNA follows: TGTGCCAGCAGCAGGGACAGGGAAAGGTCACCCCTCCACTTT. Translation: CASSRDRERSPLHF.

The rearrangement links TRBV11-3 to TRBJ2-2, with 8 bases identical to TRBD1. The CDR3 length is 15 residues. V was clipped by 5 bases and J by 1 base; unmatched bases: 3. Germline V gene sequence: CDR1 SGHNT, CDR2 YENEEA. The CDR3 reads CASSQGQVNTGELFF. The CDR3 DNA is TGTGCCAGCAGCCAGGGACAGGTGAACACCGGGGAGCTGTTTTTT.

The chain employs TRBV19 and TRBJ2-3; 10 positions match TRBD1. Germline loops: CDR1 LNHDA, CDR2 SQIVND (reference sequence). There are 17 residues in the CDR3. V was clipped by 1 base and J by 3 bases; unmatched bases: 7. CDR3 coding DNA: TGTGCCAGTAGTATAGGTACGGGGACAGGGGTGACAGATACGCAGTATTTT. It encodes CASSIGTGTGVTDTQYF.

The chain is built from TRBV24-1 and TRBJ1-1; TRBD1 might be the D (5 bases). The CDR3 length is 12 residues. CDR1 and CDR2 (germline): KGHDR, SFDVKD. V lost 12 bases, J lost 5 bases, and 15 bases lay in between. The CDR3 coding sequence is TGTGCCTCCCAGGGTCCGGAAACTGAAGCTTTCTTT. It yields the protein CASQGPETEAFF.

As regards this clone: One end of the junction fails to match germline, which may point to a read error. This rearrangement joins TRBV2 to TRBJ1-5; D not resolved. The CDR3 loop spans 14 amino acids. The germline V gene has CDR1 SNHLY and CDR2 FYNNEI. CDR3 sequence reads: CASSEVGARQPQHF. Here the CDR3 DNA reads TGTGCCAGCAGCGAAGTAGGAGCAAGGCAGCCCCAGCATTTT.

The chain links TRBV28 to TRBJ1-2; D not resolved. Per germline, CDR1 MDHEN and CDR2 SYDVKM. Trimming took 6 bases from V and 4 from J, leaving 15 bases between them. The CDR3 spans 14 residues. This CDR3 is CASSLADLIYGYTF. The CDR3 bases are TGTGCCAGCAGCCTCGCCGACTTGATCTATGGCTACACCTTC.